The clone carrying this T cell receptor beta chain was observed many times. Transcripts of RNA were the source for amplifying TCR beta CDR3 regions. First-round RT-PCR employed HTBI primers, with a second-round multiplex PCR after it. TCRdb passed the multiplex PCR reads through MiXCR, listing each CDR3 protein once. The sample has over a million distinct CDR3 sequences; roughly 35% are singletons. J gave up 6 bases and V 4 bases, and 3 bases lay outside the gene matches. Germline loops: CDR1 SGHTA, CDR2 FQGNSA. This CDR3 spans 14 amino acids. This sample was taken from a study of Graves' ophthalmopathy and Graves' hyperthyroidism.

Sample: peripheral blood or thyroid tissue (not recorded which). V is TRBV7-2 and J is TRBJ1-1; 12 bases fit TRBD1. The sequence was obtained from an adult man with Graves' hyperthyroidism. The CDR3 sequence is CASSSRDRGPEAFF. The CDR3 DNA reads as TGTGCCAGCAGCTCCCGGGACAGGGGGCCTGAAGCTTTCTTT.